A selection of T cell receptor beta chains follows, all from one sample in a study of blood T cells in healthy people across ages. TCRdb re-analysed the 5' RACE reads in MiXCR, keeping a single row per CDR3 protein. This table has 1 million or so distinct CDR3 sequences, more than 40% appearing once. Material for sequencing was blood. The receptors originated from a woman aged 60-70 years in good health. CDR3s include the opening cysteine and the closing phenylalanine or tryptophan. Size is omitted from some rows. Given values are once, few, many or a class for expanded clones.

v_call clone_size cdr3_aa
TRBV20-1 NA CSARDPGTRVGVEQFF
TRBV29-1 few CSVGGGNEQFF
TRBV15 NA CATSTKGAGANVLTF
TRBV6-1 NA CASRRGTSGRSRYEQYF
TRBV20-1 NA CSARRGNGYTF
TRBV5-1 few CASRSGGLAVYEQYF
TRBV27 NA CASSFGTGYEAFF
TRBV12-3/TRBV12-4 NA CASTPNSNEQFF
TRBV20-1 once CSARGEHTEAFF
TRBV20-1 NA CSAGALGGRNTGELFF
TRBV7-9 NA CASSKLGGRDTEAFF
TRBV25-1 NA CASSESTGLNTEAFF
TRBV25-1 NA CASSDWQTNEQFF
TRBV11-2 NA CASRTAAGSNNYGYTF
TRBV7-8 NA CASSSLIEKLFF
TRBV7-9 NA CASSLLGDSPLHF
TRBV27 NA CASNLPPGGGNQETQYF
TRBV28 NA CASSSSGTGKETQYF
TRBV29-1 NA CSVNSGFLSLDTQYF
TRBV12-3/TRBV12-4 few CASSLGDRQFF
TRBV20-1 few CSAVFPGRSYEQYF
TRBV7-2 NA CASSLRTGGLYEQYF
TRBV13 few CASSPDGNIQYF
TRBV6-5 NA CASSKLAGGANEQFF
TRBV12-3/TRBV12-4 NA CASSRGTGGSYEQYF
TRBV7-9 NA CASSLTGQDRGTEAFF
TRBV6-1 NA CASRPPGQLQETQYF
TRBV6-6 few CASSYEQLYGYTF
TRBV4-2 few CASSQDTQPGLAGVRDSYEQYF
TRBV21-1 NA CASSKRDGQRGYEQYF
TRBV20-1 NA CSALPMTGQETQYF
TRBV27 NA CASCQKLRRELGDTQYF
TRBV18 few CASSPARDRADTQYF
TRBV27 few CASSLSGVWTNEKLFF
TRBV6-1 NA CAIGLDGSYEQYF
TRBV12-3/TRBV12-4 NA CACSLGRESDTQYF
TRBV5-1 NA CASSLVSGELNEQYF
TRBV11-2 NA CASSQGGGIPTDTQYF
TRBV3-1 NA CASSQDPRAGYTF
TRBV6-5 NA CASSLKQGNKAFF
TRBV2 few CASSVHLAESSYEQYF
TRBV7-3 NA CASSLYGIQETQYF
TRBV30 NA CAWSQARGVRSPLHF
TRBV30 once CAWTGVGTYGYTF
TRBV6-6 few CASRTGQVPQETQYF
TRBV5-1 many CASSPDSAYEQYF
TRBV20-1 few CSGASPGSDTQYF
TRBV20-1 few CSALPWDSTYEQYF
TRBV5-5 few CASSLEGRVVYNSPLHF
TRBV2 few CASRVGVTGELFF
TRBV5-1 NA CASSGGTNLANEKLFF
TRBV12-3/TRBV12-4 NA CASSPPSGEAYEQYF
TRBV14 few CASSQETGNTDTQYF
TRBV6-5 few CASRGATQYF
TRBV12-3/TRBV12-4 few CASSSPGTYPPYEQYF
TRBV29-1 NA CSVKQGADGQPQHF
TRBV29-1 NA CSVEEGQIHEQYF
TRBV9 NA CASSGTGSGELFF
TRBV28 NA CASRKSGPSNSPLHF
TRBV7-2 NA CASSLRLLGADTQYF